This TCR beta chain was recorded in a study of blood T cell repertoires in COVID-19. Whole-study context: Whether acute or convalescent, the COVID-19 samples came from the United States, Italy and Spain.

This CDR3 spans 14 amino acids. Germline V lookup: CDR1 MDHEN, CDR2 SYDVKM. V shed 10 bases and J 2 bases; nucleotides not matched to a gene: 8. Seattle cases were enrolled at active infection and followed longitudinally. Measured with immunoSEQ multiplex PCR; TCRdb has only the in-frame clones, and not every one. Here the sample spans under 200,000 clones, 75% to 85% being singletons. The receptor's source is a woman aged 55-69 years with COVID-19, enrolled during active disease. This rearrangement joins TRBV28 to TRBJ2-1, with 7 bases identical to TRBD1. Material for sequencing was peripheral blood. CDR3 sequence (DNA): TGTGCCACCGGGGACAGATCAGCCTACAATGAGCAGTTCTTC. This encodes CATGDRSAYNEQFF.